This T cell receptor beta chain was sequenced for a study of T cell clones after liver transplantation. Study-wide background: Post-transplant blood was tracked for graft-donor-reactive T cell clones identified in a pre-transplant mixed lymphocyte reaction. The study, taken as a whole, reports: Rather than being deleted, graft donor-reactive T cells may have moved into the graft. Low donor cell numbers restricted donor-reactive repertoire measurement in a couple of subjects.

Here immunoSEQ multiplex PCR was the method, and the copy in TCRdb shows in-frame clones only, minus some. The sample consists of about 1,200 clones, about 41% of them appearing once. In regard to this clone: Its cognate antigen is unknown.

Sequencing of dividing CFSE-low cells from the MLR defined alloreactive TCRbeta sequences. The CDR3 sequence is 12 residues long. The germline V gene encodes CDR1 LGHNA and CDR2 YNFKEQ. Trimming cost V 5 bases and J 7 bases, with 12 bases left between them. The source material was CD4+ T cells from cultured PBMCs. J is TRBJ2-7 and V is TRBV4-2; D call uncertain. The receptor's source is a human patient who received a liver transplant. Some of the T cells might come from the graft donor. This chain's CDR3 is CASSLDFWEQYF. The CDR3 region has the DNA TGTGCCAGCAGCTTAGATTTCTGGGAGCAGTACTTC.